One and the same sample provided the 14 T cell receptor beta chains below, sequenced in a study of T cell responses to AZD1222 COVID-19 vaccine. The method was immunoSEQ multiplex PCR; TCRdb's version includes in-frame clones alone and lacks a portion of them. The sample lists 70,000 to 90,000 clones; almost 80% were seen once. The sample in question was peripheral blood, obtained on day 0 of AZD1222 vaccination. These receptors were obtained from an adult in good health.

The DNA for the CDR3 is TGTGCCAGCCGAGGACAGGGCGGCTTGACTGAAGCTTTCTTT. It translates to CASRGQGGLTEAFF. The rearrangement uses TRBV28 and TRBJ1-1; 8 positions agree with TRBD1. CDR1 is MDHEN and CDR2 is SYDVKM in the germline V gene. This CDR3 spans 14 amino acids. V shed 8 bases, J shed 5 bases, and the junction held 10 bases outside the gene matches.

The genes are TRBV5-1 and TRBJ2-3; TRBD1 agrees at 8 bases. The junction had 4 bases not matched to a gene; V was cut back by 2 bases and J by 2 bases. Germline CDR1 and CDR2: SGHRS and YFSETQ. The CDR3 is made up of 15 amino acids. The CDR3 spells CASSLAQGATDTQYF. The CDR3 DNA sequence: TGCGCCAGCAGCTTAGCTCAGGGGGCCACAGATACGCAGTATTTT.

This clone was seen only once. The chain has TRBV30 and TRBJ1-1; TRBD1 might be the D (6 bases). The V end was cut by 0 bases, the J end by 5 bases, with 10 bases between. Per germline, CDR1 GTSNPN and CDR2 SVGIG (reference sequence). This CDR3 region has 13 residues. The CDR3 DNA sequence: TGTGCCTGGAGTGTACAGGGAGATACTGAAGCTTTCTTT. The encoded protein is CAWSVQGDTEAFF.

The CDR3, as DNA: TGTGCCATCAGTGAGTCGGAGATGATTAGGAATGAGCAGTTCTTC. Protein sequence: CAISESEMIRNEQFF. The chain joins TRBV10-3 to TRBJ2-1; D remains ambiguous. Germline CDR1 reads ENHRY; CDR2 reads SYGVKD. V dropped 0 bases and J dropped 7 bases, with 13 bases sitting between them. This CDR3 is built from 15 residues.

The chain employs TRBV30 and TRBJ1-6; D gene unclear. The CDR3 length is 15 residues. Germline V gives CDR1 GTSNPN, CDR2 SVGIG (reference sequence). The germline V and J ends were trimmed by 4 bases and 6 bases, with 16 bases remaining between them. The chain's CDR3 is CAWTRDGVRNSPLHF. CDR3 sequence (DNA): TGTGCCTGGACCCGGGATGGGGTTCGTAATTCACCCCTCCACTTT. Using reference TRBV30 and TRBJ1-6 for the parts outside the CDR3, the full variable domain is SQTIHQWPATLVQPVGSPLSLECTVEGTSNPNLYWYRQAAGRGLQLLFYSVGIGQISSEVPQNLSASRPQDRQFILSSKKLLLSDSGFYLCAWTRDGVRNSPLHFGNGTRLTVT.

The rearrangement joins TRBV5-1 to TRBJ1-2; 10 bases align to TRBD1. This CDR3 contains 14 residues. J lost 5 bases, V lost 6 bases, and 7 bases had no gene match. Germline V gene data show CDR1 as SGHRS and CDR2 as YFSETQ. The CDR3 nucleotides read TGCGCCAGCATCCCCGGGACAGGGGTATATGGCTACACCTTC. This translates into CASIPGTGVYGYTF.

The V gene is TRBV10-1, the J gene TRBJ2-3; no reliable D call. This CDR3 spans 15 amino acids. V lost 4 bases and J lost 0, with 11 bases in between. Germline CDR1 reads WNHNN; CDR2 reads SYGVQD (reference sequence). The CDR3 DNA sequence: TGCGCCAGCAGTGTTGCGGATTCTAGCACAGATACGCAGTATTTT. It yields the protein CASSVADSSTDTQYF.

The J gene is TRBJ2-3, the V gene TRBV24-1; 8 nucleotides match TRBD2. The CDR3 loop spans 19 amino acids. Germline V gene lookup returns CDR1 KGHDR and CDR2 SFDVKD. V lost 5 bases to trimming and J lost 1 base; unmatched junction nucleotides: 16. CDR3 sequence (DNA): TGTGCCACCAGTGCTCTAGGGATCTATAGCGGGATAGGCACAGATACGCAGTATTTT. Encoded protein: CATSALGIYSGIGTDTQYF.

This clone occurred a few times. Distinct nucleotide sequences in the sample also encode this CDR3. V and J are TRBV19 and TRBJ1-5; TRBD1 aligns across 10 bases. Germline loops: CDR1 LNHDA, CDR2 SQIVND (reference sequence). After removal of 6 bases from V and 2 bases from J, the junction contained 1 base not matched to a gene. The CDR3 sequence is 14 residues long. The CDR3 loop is CASSGTGGNQPQHF. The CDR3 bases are TGTGCCAGTAGCGGGACAGGGGGCAATCAGCCCCAGCATTTT. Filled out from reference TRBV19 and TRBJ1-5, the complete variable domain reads DGGITQSPKYLFRKEGQNVTLSCEQNLNHDAMYWYRQDPGQGLRLIYYSQIVNDFQKGDIAEGYSVSREKKESFPLTVTSAQKNPTAFYLCASSGTGGNQPQHFGDGTRLSIL.

The CDR3 bases are TGTGCCTGGAGTGTGGGGGGGGGAGATACGCAGTATTTT. Translating gives CAWSVGGGDTQYF. This chain connects TRBV30 to TRBJ2-3; 7 bases match TRBD2. Germline CDR1 reads GTSNPN; CDR2 reads SVGIG (reference sequence). After removal of 0 bases from V and 5 bases from J, the junction contained 2 bases not matched to a gene. The CDR3 sequence is 13 residues long.

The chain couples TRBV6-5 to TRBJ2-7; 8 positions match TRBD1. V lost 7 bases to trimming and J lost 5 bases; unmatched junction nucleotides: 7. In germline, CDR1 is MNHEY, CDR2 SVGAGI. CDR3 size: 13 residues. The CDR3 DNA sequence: TGTGCCAGCAAAAAGACAGGGGTCCACGAGCAGTACTTC. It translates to CASKKTGVHEQYF.

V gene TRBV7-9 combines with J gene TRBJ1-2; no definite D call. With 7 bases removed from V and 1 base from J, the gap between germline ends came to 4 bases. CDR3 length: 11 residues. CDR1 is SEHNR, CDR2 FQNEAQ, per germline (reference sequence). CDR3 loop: CASTDNYGYTF. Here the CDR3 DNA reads TGTGCCAGCACCGATAACTATGGCTACACCTTC.

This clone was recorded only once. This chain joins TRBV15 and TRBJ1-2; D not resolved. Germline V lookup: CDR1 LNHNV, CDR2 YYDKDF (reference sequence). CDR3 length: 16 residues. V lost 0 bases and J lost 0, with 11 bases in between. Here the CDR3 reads CATSRDMGPTNYGYTF. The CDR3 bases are TGTGCCACCAGCAGAGATATGGGCCCGACTAACTATGGCTACACCTTC. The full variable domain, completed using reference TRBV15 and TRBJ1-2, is DAMVIQNPRYQVTQFGKPVTLSCSQTLNHNVMYWYQQKSSQAPKLLFHYYDKDFNNEADTPDNFQSRRPNTSFCFLDIRSPGLGDTAMYLCATSRDMGPTNYGYTFGSGTRLTVV.

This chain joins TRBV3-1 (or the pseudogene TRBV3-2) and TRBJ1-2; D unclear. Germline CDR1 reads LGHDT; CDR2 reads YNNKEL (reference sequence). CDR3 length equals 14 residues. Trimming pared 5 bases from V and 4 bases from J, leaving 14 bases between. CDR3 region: CASSFRTALYGYTF. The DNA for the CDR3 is TGTGCCAGCAGCTTTCGCACAGCCCTCTATGGCTACACCTTC.